Following are 17 T cell receptor beta chains from one sample sequenced in a study of OX40 agonist ivuxolimab in advanced cancers. This table comes from immunoSEQ multiplex PCR, and its TCRdb copy is limited to in-frame clones, with some not included. The sample has approximately 96,000 clones, roughly 87% seen once. The sample here was CD4+ or CD8+ T cells sorted from blood, taken in a trial of the OX40 agonist ivuxolimab. Receptors were obtained from an adult with an advanced solid tumor such as melanoma, head and neck, liver or kidney cancer.

The chain joins TRBV6-5 to TRBJ1-5, with 11 bases aligning to TRBD1. This CDR3 contains 15 residues. V shed 7 bases, J shed 5 bases, and the junction held 7 bases outside the gene matches. The germline V gene has CDR1 MNHEY and CDR2 SVGAGI. The CDR3 reads CASTPGQGVYQPQHF. The CDR3 bases are TGTGCCAGCACTCCGGGACAGGGGGTGTATCAGCCCCAGCATTTT.

The chain couples TRBV30 to TRBJ2-7; 8 bases map to TRBD2. CDR3 length: 14 residues. Germline V gene data show CDR1 as GTSNPN and CDR2 as SVGIG (reference sequence). V dropped 1 base and J dropped 2; count of bases not matched to a gene: 4. The CDR3 reads CAWSGPGLAYEQYF. CDR3 in DNA: TGTGCCTGGAGTGGACCGGGACTAGCCTACGAGCAGTACTTC. Based on the CDR3 plus reference TRBV30 and TRBJ2-7, the full variable domain is SQTIHQWPATLVQPVGSPLSLECTVEGTSNPNLYWYRQAAGRGLQLLFYSVGIGQISSEVPQNLSASRPQDRQFILSSKKLLLSDSGFYLCAWSGPGLAYEQYFGPGTRLTVT.

The gene calls are TRBV20-1 and TRBJ2-1; unclear D gene. The CDR3 has 11 amino acids. V was pared by 1 base and J by 9 bases, with 7 bases between. Germline CDR1 reads DFQATT; CDR2 reads SNEGSKA (reference sequence). The CDR3 DNA follows: TGCAGTGCTAGAGTTGGATCTGAGCAGTTCTTC. This sequence encodes CSARVGSEQFF.

V and J are TRBV27 and TRBJ2-7; TRBD2 matches at 9 bases. V gave up 7 bases and J gave up 0 bases; unmatched junction bases: 4. Germline V gene lookup returns CDR1 MNHEY and CDR2 SMNVEV (reference sequence). The CDR3 contains 14 residues. The CDR3 loop reads CASNSGGSSYEQYF. The CDR3 DNA sequence: TGTGCCAGCAATAGCGGGGGAAGCTCCTACGAGCAGTACTTC.

The V call is TRBV19, the J call TRBJ2-5; TRBD2 might be the D (7 bases). This CDR3 has 14 residues. V lost 6 bases and J lost 4, with 15 bases in between. CDR1 LNHDA and CDR2 SQIVND come from the germline V gene (reference sequence). The CDR3: CASSRTRGGETQYF. The CDR3 region has the DNA TGTGCCAGTAGCCGGACTAGAGGGGGAGAGACCCAGTACTTC. The complete variable domain, with remaining parts taken from reference TRBV19 and TRBJ2-5, reads DGGITQSPKYLFRKEGQNVTLSCEQNLNHDAMYWYRQDPGQGLRLIYYSQIVNDFQKGDIAEGYSVSREKKESFPLTVTSAQKNPTAFYLCASSRTRGGETQYFGPGTRLLVL.

The chain carries TRBV5-1 and TRBJ2-3; 9 nucleotides align to TRBD2. With V trimmed by 8 bases and J by 5 bases, 9 bases remained unmatched. The CDR3 is 14 amino acids. Germline V gene lookup returns CDR1 SGHRS and CDR2 YFSETQ. Written as DNA, the CDR3 is TGCGCCAGTCGAGGGCGGGAGGGCCAAGATACGCAGTATTTT. Protein sequence: CASRGREGQDTQYF.

The chain carries TRBV30 and TRBJ2-7, with D perhaps TRBD1 or TRBD2 (5 bases each). Trimming shortened V by 3 bases and J by 2 bases, and 8 bases separated the two germline ends. There are 12 residues in the CDR3. The germline CDR1 and CDR2 sequences are GTSNPN and SVGIG (reference sequence). CDR3 coding DNA: TGTGCCTGGAGGCCGGGGCCCTACGAGCAGTACTTC. Protein product: CAWRPGPYEQYF.

This chain links TRBV6-6 with TRBJ2-5; 13 nucleotides align to TRBD2. V lost 7 bases and J lost 4; bases outside the gene matches: 6. Germline V gene lookup returns CDR1 MNHNY and CDR2 SVGAGI (reference sequence). The CDR3 spans 15 residues. This CDR3 is CASIGLAGEGETQYF. CDR3 bases: TGTGCCAGCATCGGACTAGCGGGAGAAGGAGAGACCCAGTACTTC.

The chain joins TRBV7-2 to TRBJ1-2; 9 bases line up with TRBD1. Germline loops: CDR1 SGHTA, CDR2 FQGNSA. CDR3 length: 16 amino acids. V trimming: 1 base; J trimming: 6 bases; junction bases outside the gene matches: 9. CDR3 amino acids: CASSLGGGGQGNGYTF. Written as DNA, the CDR3 is TGTGCCAGCAGCTTAGGGGGAGGGGGACAGGGAAATGGCTACACCTTC.

The genes are TRBV2 and TRBJ2-5, with TRBD1 matching 7 bases. Germline values: CDR1 SNHLY, CDR2 FYNNEI. The CDR3 runs 16 residues. The V and J ends lost 6 bases and 2 bases, in that order; junction bases with no gene match: 12. This CDR3 reads CASREPRQGLQETQYF. CDR3 DNA sequence: TGTGCCAGCAGAGAACCTCGACAGGGTTTGCAAGAGACCCAGTACTTC.

V gene TRBV30 combines with J gene TRBJ2-7; TRBD1 might be the D (5 bases). V lost 2 bases and J 7 bases, leaving 21 bases between the germline ends. Germline V gene lookup returns CDR1 GTSNPN and CDR2 SVGIG (reference sequence). CDR3 size: 15 residues. DNA of the CDR3: TGTGCCTGGAGTCCCTCAGGGCCTAGGCCCGGGGAGCAGTACTTC. Protein product: CAWSPSGPRPGEQYF.

This chain links TRBV14 with TRBJ2-5; D is uncertain. The germline gives CDR1 SGHDN, CDR2 FVKESK. The CDR3 runs to 14 residues. With 0 bases removed from V and 5 bases from J, the gap between germline ends came to 10 bases. The CDR3 sequence: CASSQDLGSETQYF. The CDR3 DNA reads TGTGCCAGCAGCCAAGATTTAGGGTCTGAGACCCAGTACTTC.

The V and J genes are TRBV10-3 and TRBJ2-7; D gene ambiguous. The CDR3 runs to 13 residues. Germline V gives CDR1 ENHRY, CDR2 SYGVKD. Trimming removed 2 bases at V and 0 bases at J, with 5 bases between. The CDR3 DNA follows: TGTGCCATCAGTGAGGGAAGCTCCTACGAGCAGTACTTC. Amino acid sequence: CAISEGSSYEQYF.

This clone was counted a single time. The gene calls are TRBV19 and TRBJ1-5, with D perhaps TRBD1 (6 bases). CDR1 and CDR2 from the germline V gene are LNHDA and SQIVND (reference sequence). CDR3 length: 16 residues. The V end lost 2 bases, the J end lost 7 bases, and 18 bases lay between the germline ends. The CDR3: CASSIITGYEEQPQHF. In DNA form, the CDR3 reads TGTGCCAGTAGTATAATTACAGGGTATGAAGAACAGCCCCAGCATTTT.

The chain links TRBV7-2 to TRBJ2-1, with 10 bases fitting TRBD2. With V trimmed by 6 bases and J by 7 bases, 21 bases remained unmatched. The germline V gene encodes CDR1 SGHTA and CDR2 FQGNSA. This CDR3 is 19 amino acids long. The CDR3 DNA reads TGTGCCAGCAGAAGGTCCCCGGGACTAGCGCCCCAGAGGGGGAATGAGCAGTTCTTC. This translates into CASRRSPGLAPQRGNEQFF.

This clone came up once. The gene calls are TRBV5-1 and TRBJ2-3; possibly TRBD1 for D (6 bases). The V end was cut by 0 bases, the J end by 0 bases, with 14 bases between. Germline CDR1 reads SGHRS; CDR2 reads YFSETQ. The CDR3 totals 17 residues. The CDR3 DNA sequence: TGCGCCAGCAGCTTGGAACCAGGGGTCTCTAGCACAGATACGCAGTATTTT. It codes for CASSLEPGVSSTDTQYF.

The V call is TRBV19, the J call TRBJ1-4; TRBD1 matches at 10 bases. The CDR3 loop spans 14 amino acids. The V gene's germline CDR1 is LNHDA and CDR2 SQIVND (reference sequence). The V segment lost 3 bases and the J segment 5 bases; nucleotides outside the gene matches: 0. CDR3 protein: CASSMDRGNEKLFF. The DNA of the CDR3 is TGTGCCAGTAGTATGGACAGGGGGAATGAAAAACTGTTTTTT.